The 12 T cell receptor beta chains given below trace back to one sample, sequenced in a study of OX40 agonist ivuxolimab in advanced cancers. Clones were read by immunoSEQ multiplex PCR, and TCRdb kept only the in-frame ones, dropping some. The data show approximately 10,000 clones, with roughly 71% seen just once and around a quarter held by the top ten. The input for sequencing was CD4+ or CD8+ T cells sorted from blood, taken in a trial of the OX40 agonist ivuxolimab. All receptors derive from an adult with an advanced solid tumor such as melanoma, head and neck, liver or kidney cancer.

In this sample, this clone turned up a few times. The V gene is TRBV6-1, the J gene TRBJ1-5; D remains unclear. Per the germline V gene, CDR1 is MNHNS and CDR2 is SASEGT. Trimming removed 5 bases from V and 1 base from J, with 9 bases in between. CDR3 length: 14 residues. The CDR3 region is CASSSGGSNQPQHF. CDR3 coding DNA: TGTGCCAGCAGTTCCGGAGGAAGCAATCAGCCCCAGCATTTT.

This chain joins TRBV7-3 and TRBJ2-2; 8 nucleotides align to TRBD1. The germline V gene encodes CDR1 SGHTA and CDR2 FQGTGA. V lost 5 bases, J lost 6 bases, and 14 bases stayed unmatched. This CDR3 comprises 17 residues. CDR3 sequence (DNA): TGTGCCAGCAGCCCCCGGCCCGGACAGGGACTGTCCGGGGAGCTGTTTTTT. This translates into CASSPRPGQGLSGELFF.

V usage is TRBV28 and J usage is TRBJ1-2, with 10 positions matching TRBD1. V gave up 5 bases and J gave up 7 bases; unmatched junction bases: 13. Per the germline V gene, CDR1 is MDHEN and CDR2 is SYDVKM. The CDR3 is 16 residues long. The CDR3 DNA reads TGTGCCAGCAGTCCCCTCATACCGGGACAGGGGTCTGGCTACACCTTC. It encodes CASSPLIPGQGSGYTF.

This chain joins TRBV6-1 and TRBJ1-1, with TRBD1 as a possible D gene (5 bases). Germline CDR1 is MNHNS and CDR2 is SASEGT. Trimming took 11 bases from V and 2 from J, leaving 15 bases between them. This CDR3 has 13 residues. The CDR3 coding sequence is TGTGCCTCCAAACCCGGACATAACACTGAAGCTTTCTTT. Its protein is CASKPGHNTEAFF.

This clone came up a few times. This chain joins TRBV7-9 and TRBJ1-1, with D perhaps matching TRBD1 (6 bases). The CDR3 consists of 16 residues. Germline lookup yields CDR1 SEHNR and CDR2 FQNEAQ (reference sequence). V lost 5 bases and J lost 7, with 23 bases in between. Here the CDR3 reads CASSQLRAGEFIEAFF. In DNA, the CDR3 is TGTGCCAGCAGCCAACTACGGGCAGGGGAATTTATTGAAGCTTTCTTT.

This clone was recorded once. The chain uses TRBV9 and TRBJ2-3, with TRBD1 matching over 7 bases. Germline-derived CDR1 and CDR2 are SGDLS and YYNGEE. CDR3 size: 18 residues. Trimming cost V 2 bases and J 4 bases; bases outside gene matches: 16. For the CDR3, the DNA is TGTGCCAGCAGCGTTTCTTTGTCTCTACAGGGGTGGTCAGATACGCAGTATTTT. Translation gives CASSVSLSLQGWSDTQYF.

The rearrangement uses TRBV4-3 and TRBJ2-1, with D tentatively TRBD2 (5 bases). V lost 3 bases and J 6 bases, leaving 12 bases between the germline ends. Germline CDR1 reads LGHNA; CDR2 reads YSLEER. The CDR3 is 14 residues long. The CDR3 sequence is CASSQGEETNEQFF. The CDR3 bases are TGCGCCAGCAGCCAGGGAGAGGAGACCAATGAGCAGTTCTTC.

This clone showed up just a few times. This sequence joins TRBV13 and TRBJ1-1; unclear D gene. The V and J ends lost 5 bases and 1 base respectively, with 5 bases between them. The CDR3 is 12 residues long. Germline CDR1 and CDR2: PRHDT and FYEKMQ (reference sequence). CDR3 DNA sequence: TGTGCCAGCAGCCCCGAGAACACTGAAGCTTTCTTT. Protein: CASSPENTEAFF.

The chain carries TRBV28 and TRBJ2-3; maybe TRBD1 (5 bases). The V gene lost 3 bases and the J gene lost 2 bases, with 12 bases spanning the gap. Germline CDR1 MDHEN, CDR2 SYDVKM. The CDR3 sequence is 15 residues long. Here the CDR3 DNA reads TGTGCCAGCAGTTTCCGCGACAGCAACACAGATACGCAGTATTTT. It encodes CASSFRDSNTDTQYF.

In the case of this clone: The junction and the germline gene differ at one end; a read error may be behind it. J is TRBJ2-3 and V is TRBV10-1; D might be TRBD2 (5 bases). Germline V gives CDR1 WNHNN, CDR2 SYGVQD (reference sequence). The CDR3 contains 10 residues. In nucleotides, the CDR3 is TGCGCCAGCGTCCGGGGATACGCAGTATTT. Amino acid sequence: CASVRGYAVF.

The table lists this clone with a few counts. This chain links TRBV27 with TRBJ2-1; D is perhaps TRBD2 (5 bases). V lost 3 bases and J lost 4, with 7 bases in between. The germline V gene has CDR1 MNHEY and CDR2 SMNVEV (reference sequence). CDR3 length: 13 amino acids. The CDR3 DNA reads TGTGCCAGCAGTTTCGGGGAATACAATGAGCAGTTCTTC. It translates to CASSFGEYNEQFF.

This clone was recorded a few times. The V call is TRBV7-2, the J call TRBJ2-7; D gene unclear. Germline lookup yields CDR1 SGHTA and CDR2 FQGNSA. The V and J ends lost 2 bases and 0 bases respectively, with 8 bases between them. CDR3 length equals 14 residues. CDR3 sequence reads: CASSLFPPSYEQYF. The CDR3 nucleotides read TGTGCCAGCAGCTTATTCCCCCCCTCCTACGAGCAGTACTTC.